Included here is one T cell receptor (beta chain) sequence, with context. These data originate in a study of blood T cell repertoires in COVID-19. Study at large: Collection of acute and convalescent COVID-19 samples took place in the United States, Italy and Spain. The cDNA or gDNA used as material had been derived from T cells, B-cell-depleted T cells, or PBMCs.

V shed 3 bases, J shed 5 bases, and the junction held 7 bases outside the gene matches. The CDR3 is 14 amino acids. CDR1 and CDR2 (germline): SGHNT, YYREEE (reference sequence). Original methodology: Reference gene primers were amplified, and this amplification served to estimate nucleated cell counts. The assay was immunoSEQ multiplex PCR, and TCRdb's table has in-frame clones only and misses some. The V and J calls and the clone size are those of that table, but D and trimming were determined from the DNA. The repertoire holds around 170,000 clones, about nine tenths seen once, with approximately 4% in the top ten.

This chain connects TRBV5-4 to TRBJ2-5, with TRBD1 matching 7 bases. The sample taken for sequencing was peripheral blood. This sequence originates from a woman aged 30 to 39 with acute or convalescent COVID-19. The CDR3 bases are TGTGCCAGCAGCTGGGACAGATCCGGGGAGACCCAGTACTTC. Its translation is CASSWDRSGETQYF.